Reported below is one T cell receptor beta chain. This sample is drawn from a study of blood T cell repertoires in COVID-19. As for the study in general: PBMCs, B-cell-depleted T cells, or T cells were the source of the cDNA or gDNA that made up the material.

How the authors handled the data: It was from reference gene primer amplification that nucleated cell counts were estimated. Produced via immunoSEQ multiplex PCR; TCRdb's table is partial and in-frame only. V, J and clone size derive from that table, while D and trimming were established from the DNA sequence. The table has around 290,000 clones, about 89% seen once. Germline V gives CDR1 LGHNA, CDR2 YNFKEQ. There are 20 residues in the CDR3. Germline trimming cut 4 bases from V and 1 base from J; bases unmatched to any gene: 14. The clonotype comes from a woman aged 45-60 years who had recovered from COVID-19. Material for sequencing was peripheral blood. J is TRBJ2-4 and V is TRBV4-2; TRBD2 matches at 12 bases. CDR3 sequence (DNA): TGTGCCAGCAGCCCCCAACCCCTAGCGGGAGGGCCGTGGGCCAAAAACATTCAGTACTTC. This gives the protein CASSPQPLAGGPWAKNIQYF.